This record concerns one T cell receptor beta chain sequence. The sample is drawn from a study of blood T cell repertoires in COVID-19. Per germline, CDR1 LNHDA and CDR2 SQIVND (reference sequence). With V trimmed by 8 bases and J by 2 bases, 3 bases remained unmatched. The CDR3 totals 13 residues. Sequencing was performed with immunoSEQ multiplex PCR; in TCRdb, only in-frame clones are kept and a portion is missing. The repertoire has around 100,000 clones, 90% to 95% of them found once; the top ten carry roughly 5.5%. This clonotype was obtained from a human donor in a cohort sampled during active COVID-19. The chain has TRBV19 and TRBJ2-1; TRBD1 aligns across 7 bases. Sample: peripheral blood. CDR3 protein: CASAQGAYNEQFF. The CDR3 nucleotides read TGTGCCAGTGCCCAGGGGGCCTACAATGAGCAGTTCTTC.